The rows below give T cell receptor beta chains drawn from one sample of a study of T cells in Graves' hyperthyroidism and ophthalmopathy. TCRdb passed the multiplex PCR reads through MiXCR, listing each CDR3 protein once. The sample carries 450,000 to 650,000 distinct CDR3 sequences, approximately 15% recorded once. The sample was blood. The receptors originated from a woman aged 18 to 35 with Graves' ophthalmopathy. Both conserved end residues are part of each CDR3. D genes are given only for firm matches. Size is omitted from some rows. Given values are once, few, many or a class for expanded clones.

clone_size j_call d_call v_call cdr3_aa cdr3_nt
many TRBJ2-1 - TRBV5-8 CASSGSGEGQFF TGTGCCAGCAGCGGATCAGGGGAGGGGCAGTTCTTC
- TRBJ2-7 - TRBV19 CASSMAGLTYEQYF TGTGCCAGTAGTATGGCCGGACTTACCTACGAGCAGTACTTC
many TRBJ2-4 - TRBV7-2 CASSPDILAKNIQYF TGTGCCAGCAGCCCCGACATACTAGCCAAAAACATTCAGTACTTC
many TRBJ2-3 TRBD1 TRBV20-1 CSALTGTGGADTQYF TGCAGTGCGCTTACCGGGACAGGGGGCGCAGATACGCAGTATTTT
many TRBJ1-4 - TRBV20-1 CSASRRATNEKLFF TGCAGTGCTAGTCGCAGAGCAACTAATGAAAAACTGTTTTTT
many TRBJ1-5 - TRBV5-8 CASTRGGVWQPQHF TGTGCCAGCACCCGCGGGGGGGTCTGGCAGCCCCAGCATTTT
many TRBJ1-5 - TRBV28 CASSLRGSNQPQHF TGTGCCAGCAGCTTAAGGGGTAGCAATCAGCCCCAGCATTTT
few TRBJ1-1 - TRBV7-9 CASSLVRRRDTEAFF TGTGCCAGCAGCTTAGTCCGTCGGAGAGACACTGAAGCTTTCTTT
many TRBJ2-7 - TRBV20-1 CSARRFRFLSYEQYF TGCAGTGCTAGACGTTTTCGGTTCCTCTCCTACGAGCAGTACTTC
many TRBJ1-6 - TRBV11-3 CASSLALDSPLHF TGTGCCAGCAGCTTAGCTTTGGATTCACCCCTCCACTTT
many TRBJ2-2 - TRBV28 CASSVRFPLTGELFF TGTGCCAGCAGTGTGCGTTTTCCACTCACCGGGGAGCTGTTTTTT
- TRBJ1-2 - TRBV7-9 CASSPRAPSGGYTF TGTGCCAGCAGCCCTAGGGCCCCTTCGGGAGGCTACACCTTC
many TRBJ2-7 TRBD1 TRBV19 CASSPSGTGFGEQYF TGTGCCAGTAGCCCCTCCGGGACAGGGTTTGGCGAGCAGTACTTC
few TRBJ2-7 - TRBV7-2 CASSETGLSSYEQYF TGTGCCAGCAGCGAAACAGGGCTTAGCTCCTACGAGCAGTACTTC
few TRBJ2-1 - TRBV12-5 CASGLRPALGSYNEQFF TGTGCTAGTGGTTTGAGACCAGCTTTGGGATCCTACAATGAGCAGTTCTTC
many TRBJ1-1 TRBD1 TRBV28 CASSSPATGMNTEAFF TGTGCCAGCAGTTCCCCGGCGACAGGGATGAACACTGAAGCTTTCTTT
- TRBJ1-6 TRBD1 TRBV27 CASSFDRGNLYNSPLHF TGTGCCAGCAGTTTCGACAGGGGAAACTTGTATAATTCACCCCTCCACTTT
many TRBJ2-1 - TRBV6-2/TRBV6-3 CASRYSVKGGVYVEQFF TGTGCCAGCAGATATTCGGTAAAAGGGGGTGTCTACGTTGAGCAGTTCTTC
many TRBJ1-5 - TRBV28 CASSMTGSNQPQHF TGTGCCAGCAGTATGACAGGAAGCAATCAGCCCCAGCATTTT
many TRBJ1-6 TRBD1 TRBV28 CASSLWSGGAFSPLHF TGTGCCAGCAGTTTGTGGTCAGGGGGAGCGTTCTCACCCCTCCACTTT
- TRBJ2-3 - TRBV19 CASDGGSTDTQYF TGTGCCAGTGATGGGGGAAGCACAGATACGCAGTATTTT
many TRBJ1-6 - TRBV7-2 CASSPVQGFSPLHF TGTGCCAGCAGCCCGGTGCAAGGATTCTCACCCCTCCACTTT
few TRBJ1-5 - TRBV7-9 CASSLGQPTTSNQPQHF TGTGCCAGCAGCTTGGGGCAGCCGACGACGAGCAATCAGCCCCAGCATTTT
many TRBJ1-1 - TRBV13 CASSFGGEAFF TGTGCCAGCAGCTTTGGAGGGGAAGCTTTCTTT
many TRBJ1-1 - TRBV3-1 CASSQDGTAEAFF TGTGCCAGCAGCCAAGATGGGACGGCTGAAGCTTTCTTT
many TRBJ1-1 - TRBV6-2/TRBV6-3 CASSPTGGLTEAFF TGTGCCAGCAGCCCCACGGGGGGGCTCACTGAAGCTTTCTTT
many TRBJ2-1 - TRBV12-5 CASGGGGEDEQFF TGTGCTAGTGGCGGAGGGGGCGAGGATGAGCAGTTCTTC
many TRBJ2-7 TRBD1 TRBV3-1 CASSRKTGSEQYF TGTGCCAGCAGCCGAAAGACAGGGTCCGAGCAGTACTTC
many TRBJ2-5 - TRBV11-2 CASSRDWETQYF TGTGCCAGCAGCCGGGACTGGGAGACCCAGTACTTC
few TRBJ2-5 TRBD2 TRBV6-1 CASTKNPGLSQTQYF TGTGCCAGCACCAAAAACCCGGGACTATCACAGACCCAGTACTTC
many TRBJ2-1 TRBD2 TRBV10-3 CAISEILAGGDEQFF TGTGCCATCAGTGAGATACTAGCGGGAGGAGATGAGCAGTTCTTC
few TRBJ2-1 TRBD2 TRBV5-6 CASSLGTSGMYNEQFF TGTGCCAGCAGCTTGGGGACTAGCGGCATGTACAATGAGCAGTTCTTC
many TRBJ2-4 TRBD1 TRBV27 CASRTAGGNIQYF TGTGCCAGCAGGACCGCAGGGGGAAACATTCAGTACTTC
- TRBJ2-1 - TRBV7-7 CASSNQRRDEQFF TGTGCTAGCAGCAATCAAAGACGGGATGAGCAGTTCTTC
few TRBJ2-1 TRBD2 TRBV15 CATSSTQLAGRKPAYNEQFF TGTGCCACCAGCAGTACCCAACTAGCGGGAAGAAAACCGGCCTACAATGAGCAGTTCTTC
- TRBJ2-1 TRBD2 TRBV9 CASSSDGLAASYNEQFF TGTGCCAGCAGCTCGGACGGACTAGCGGCATCCTACAATGAGCAGTTCTTC
many TRBJ2-7 - TRBV20-1 CSASVRQYYEQYF TGCAGTGCTTCTGTACGGCAGTACTACGAGCAGTACTTC
- TRBJ1-2 - TRBV6-2/TRBV6-3 CASNPGPTFGYTF TGTGCCAGCAATCCGGGCCCTACTTTCGGCTACACCTTC
many TRBJ2-1 TRBD2 TRBV20-1 CSGELAGGGPDEQFF TGCAGTGGGGAACTAGCGGGGGGAGGGCCGGATGAGCAGTTCTTC
few TRBJ2-1 - TRBV9 CASSVGPSRVNNEQFF TGTGCCAGCAGCGTAGGTCCTAGTCGGGTTAACAATGAGCAGTTCTTC
many TRBJ1-6 - TRBV20-1 CSARDLRAGVQSSYNSPLHF TGCAGTGCTAGAGATCTAAGGGCGGGGGTCCAAAGCTCCTATAATTCACCCCTCCACTTT
many TRBJ1-2 TRBD1 TRBV12-3/TRBV12-4 CASSRDSSVYGYTF TGTGCCAGCAGTAGGGACAGCTCAGTCTATGGCTACACCTTC
few TRBJ1-1 - TRBV2 CASRAVGQHKEAFF TGTGCCAGCAGAGCGGTAGGGCAGCATAAGGAAGCTTTCTTT
many TRBJ2-3 - TRBV2 CASSEFNTQYF TGTGCCAGCAGTGAATTTAATACGCAGTATTTT
- TRBJ2-3 TRBD1 TRBV2 CASSRDRGSADTQYF TGTGCCAGCAGTCGTGACAGGGGTAGCGCAGATACGCAGTATTTT
many TRBJ2-3 - TRBV20-1 CSAGEDTQYF TGCAGTGCTGGAGAAGATACGCAGTATTTT
many TRBJ2-1 TRBD1 TRBV5-1 CASSFTGAGYEQFF TGCGCCAGCAGCTTTACAGGGGCAGGCTATGAGCAGTTCTTC
- TRBJ1-4 - TRBV5-8 CASSIVGTNEKLFF TGTGCCAGCAGCATTGTGGGAACTAATGAAAAACTGTTTTTT
many TRBJ2-3 TRBD1 TRBV7-3 CASSTGASGTDTQYF TGTGCCAGCAGTACAGGGGCCTCGGGCACAGATACGCAGTATTTT
few TRBJ2-7 - TRBV7-2 CASSSVDRRYEQYF TGTGCCAGCAGCTCTGTCGACCGGAGGTACGAGCAGTACTTC
many TRBJ2-1 - TRBV27 CASSLRGGKHNEQFF TGTGCCAGCAGCCTAAGAGGGGGTAAACACAATGAGCAGTTCTTC
- TRBJ1-2 - TRBV20-1 CSARDLGGVGYTF TGCAGTGCTAGAGATCTGGGTGGGGTTGGCTACACCTTC
few TRBJ2-3 TRBD1 TRBV24-1 CATSPGGPTDTQYF TGTGCCACCAGCCCAGGGGGCCCCACAGATACGCAGTATTTT
many TRBJ1-1 TRBD1 TRBV12-3/TRBV12-4 CASTWTGTNTEAFF TGTGCCAGCACCTGGACAGGGACGAACACTGAAGCTTTCTTT
- TRBJ1-2 - TRBV4-3 CASSQDGQQGPFYGYTF TGCGCCAGCAGCCAAGACGGACAGCAAGGCCCTTTCTATGGCTACACCTTC
many TRBJ2-7 TRBD1 TRBV7-3 CASSLWGQGRDEQYF TGTGCCAGCAGCTTATGGGGACAGGGGCGGGACGAGCAGTACTTC
- TRBJ2-1 TRBD2 TRBV6-1 CASGLAGANNEQFF TGTGCCAGCGGATTAGCGGGAGCGAACAATGAGCAGTTCTTC